Included here is one T cell receptor (beta chain) sequence, with context. This clonotype was recorded a few times. Its antigen remains undetermined. The record has no base qualities; no much larger clone is one base away. Systemically healthy Caucasian individuals from Russia, over 30 in total and aged about 6 to 100 years, were included as donors. Each donor gave approximately 9.3 milliliters of peripheral blood, collected into EDTA-treated Vacutainer tubes. Ficoll-Paque density-gradient centrifugation was used to isolate PBMCs, with at least 7 million per sample. Total RNA was extracted from PBMCs with Trizol reagent, with at least 5 micrograms obtained per sample. The percentages of naive CD45RAhigh/CD27high T cells were determined by flow cytometry on a PBMC aliquot from every donor. This sample is part of a study of blood T cells in healthy people across ages (dated by TCRdb to between 2014 and 2017). About the full investigation: In model experiments, template switching captured about one uniquely barcoded TCR beta cDNA molecule for every two T cells. The study measured age-related changes in TCR beta repertoire diversity using deep sequencing normalized with unique cDNA molecular identifiers. The donors were split into four age groups: young (average 16 years), middle-aged (roughly 42), aged (more than 55) and long-lived (approximately 80). The study analyzed two additional independent replicas of 1 million unique cDNA reads from the same blood draw for two donors, one aged 18 to 30 and one aged 80 or older.

Receptors were amplified or captured by 5' RACE. The sequencer was an Illumina HiSeq 2500. A second PCR of about 6 to 11 cycles was run with a J-beta primer mix and a sample-barcoded 5' primer. A template-switch 5' adaptor carrying 12 random nucleotides introduced a unique molecular identifier onto each TCR beta cDNA molecule. Each sample yielded at least 2.5 million CDR3-containing paired-end reads. First-strand cDNA was synthesized from all RNA with the Mint cDNA synthesis kit, primed by a TRBC-specific oligonucleotide. Following uracil-DNA glycosylase treatment, all cDNA underwent a first 18-cycle PCR with the universal primers M1SS and BC2_uni_R. In the source study's methods: Normalization of each sample was performed by random selection of 1 million high-quality reads, each carrying a distinct molecular identifier. Reads with shared molecular identifiers were discarded instead of being binned into consensus sequences. CDR3 identification, clonotype clustering and error correction used MiTCR with a Q25 quality threshold and the strictest error-elimination algorithm. A nonparametric unseen species model using Euler transformation provided a lower-bound estimate of total TCR beta diversity. TCRdb reprocessing: public reads trimmed at Q25 with fastp, clones called with MiXCR, in-frame beta chains kept. Every distinct CDR3 protein forms one entry, paired with its most common genes and DNA. V and J calls and clone size were set by TCRdb, not the authors. Counted in this sample were approximately 800,000 distinct CDR3 sequences; around 24% of them appeared once. The ten most abundant clones make up about 3% of the sample.

The CDR3 starts with the cysteine, ends with the phenylalanine, and has 16 residues. Here the CDR3 DNA is all that survives: 48 bases in frame from base 1. Trimming costs V 3 bases and J 5 bases, and their ends lie 20 bases apart. For CDR1 and CDR2, the germline V gene lists MDHEN and SYDVKM. Overall results and qualifications from the work: The long-lived group showed more naive CD4+ T cells, fewer expanded clones and increased TCR diversity than the aged group, suggesting age selection. Observed TCR beta diversity per million T cells fell roughly linearly with age, and a significant reduction was already apparent by age approximately 41. Because donor CMV infection status was unknown, age-related changes in expanded clonotypes were potentially confounded. Because profiling used bulk unsorted PBMCs, naive and antigen-experienced compartments could not be compared conclusively. Observed TCR beta diversity correlated strongly with the percentage of naive T cells measured by flow cytometry. Estimates of total diversity from one million sequenced T cells were regarded as lower bounds and underestimates.

This same sample was also part of a study on T cells of mothers and their children. That second report states: Donors were nine systemically healthy Caucasian individuals: three mothers and their six children. cDNA synthesis consumed the entire amount of extracted RNA, loaded at around 1.5 ug RNA in each 15 ul reaction. Sample barcodes and 2-4 random nucleotides were added via the M1S primer in the second PCR. Each mother yielded over 8 million TCR beta CDR3 reads and each child 3 million to 3.5 million reads. Thymic selection similarly shapes TCR recombination output in related and unrelated pairs, with minor effect from inherited differences. Normalized repertoire overlap was always slightly but never significantly higher in related than unrelated mother-child pairs. No persistent microchimeric T cell clones were detected, at a sensitivity of around 100 clones per million clonotypes. In the study, deep NGS was used to compare the TCR beta repertoires of mothers and children, and features distinguishing related mother-child pairs from unrelated individuals were sought. Mothers averaged around 40 +/- 4 years of age and children averaged approximately 11 +/- 4 years. After adapter ligation with NEBNext reagents, the libraries were sequenced on Illumina HiSeq 2000 with 100+100 nt paired-end reads. To avoid cross-contamination, the mother libraries and the child libraries were prepared a month apart and sequenced in separate runs. Between about 500,000 and 2,100,000 distinct TCR beta clonotypes were identified per donor. Naive TCR beta clonotypes were estimated from low-frequency clonotypes matched to each donor's FACS-determined naive share, without sorting.

This sequence was found in a boy aged 10-17 years in good health. This chain joins TRBV28 to TRBJ2-7, with TRBD1 as a weak D call on 7 bases. The material sequenced was blood. The CDR3 reads as follows: CASSLEGAGRIDEQYF. The nucleotide sequence is TGTGCCAGCAGTTTGGAGGGGGCAGGCAGAATCGACGAGCAGTACTTC.